This T cell receptor (beta chain) was observed in a study of shared clonotypes between healthy human individuals. Findings and limits, study-wide: Estimated clonotype richness was generally higher in naive than memory subsets. Incompleteness in sorted-subset sequencing, despite large depth, was shown by rarefaction.

The count of this clone is one. No antigen is known for it. Other DNA sequences in the sample encode the same CDR3. CD45RO-negative, CCR7-positively selected cells formed the naive CD8 fraction, excluding terminally differentiated effector memory CD45RA+ cells. Sequencing was performed with immunoSEQ multiplex PCR; in TCRdb, only in-frame clones are kept and a portion is missing. Here the sample spans roughly 2 million clones, less than 95% being singletons. This CDR3 has 15 residues. The junction had 6 bases not matched to a gene; V was cut back by 0 bases and J by 5 bases. From germline, CDR1 is SGHRS and CDR2 YFSETQ.

V usage is TRBV5-1 and J usage is TRBJ1-1, with 8 bases fitting TRBD1. This sequence was found in a man between 18 and 29 years old in good health. Material: naive CD8+ T cells sorted from blood. CDR3 in amino acids: CASSLGQGLLTEAFF. In DNA form, the CDR3 reads TGCGCCAGCAGCTTGGGACAGGGGCTACTTACTGAAGCTTTCTTT.